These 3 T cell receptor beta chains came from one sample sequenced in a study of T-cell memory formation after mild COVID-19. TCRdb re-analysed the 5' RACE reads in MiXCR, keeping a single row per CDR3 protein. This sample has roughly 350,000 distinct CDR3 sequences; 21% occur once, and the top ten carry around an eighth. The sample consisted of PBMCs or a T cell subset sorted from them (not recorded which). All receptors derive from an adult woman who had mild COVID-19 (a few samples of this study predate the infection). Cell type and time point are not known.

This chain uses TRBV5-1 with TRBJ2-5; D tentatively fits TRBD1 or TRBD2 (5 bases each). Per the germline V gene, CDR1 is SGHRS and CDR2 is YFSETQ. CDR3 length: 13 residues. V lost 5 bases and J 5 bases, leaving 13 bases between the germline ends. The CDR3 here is CASSRGDGETQYF. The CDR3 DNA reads TGCGCCAGCAGTCGAGGGGATGGGGAGACCCAGTACTTC.

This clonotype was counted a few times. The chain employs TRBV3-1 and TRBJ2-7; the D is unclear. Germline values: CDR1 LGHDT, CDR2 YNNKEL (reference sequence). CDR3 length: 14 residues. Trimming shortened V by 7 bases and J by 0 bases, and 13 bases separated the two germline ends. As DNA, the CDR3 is TGTGCCAGCACCCAGTCGCGGAGCTCCTACGAGCAGTACTTC. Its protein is CASTQSRSSYEQYF.

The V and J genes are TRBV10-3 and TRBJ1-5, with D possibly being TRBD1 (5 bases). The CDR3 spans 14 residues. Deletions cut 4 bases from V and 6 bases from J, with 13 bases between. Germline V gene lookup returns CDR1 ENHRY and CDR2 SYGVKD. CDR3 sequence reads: CAISGSGQGQPQHF. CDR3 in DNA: TGTGCCATCAGTGGTAGTGGGCAGGGTCAGCCCCAGCATTTT.